This entry lists 16 T cell receptor beta chains sequenced from one sample in a study of cytomegalovirus exposure and HLA in healthy donors. Primers: 60 Vbeta forward and 13 Jbeta reverse. The repertoire was sequenced with immunoSEQ multiplex PCR; TCRdb's copy has only in-frame clones and lacks some. The sample holds 90,000 to 130,000 clones; approximately 70% are singletons and the top ten take 8.7%. The sample taken for sequencing was PBMCs. Source of these receptors: a young man in good health and CMV-seropositive.

V is TRBV19 and J is TRBJ2-5; TRBD2 matches 11 bases. The closer fit of TRBJ2-7 to the DNA end suggests the J call may be wrong. The germline gives CDR1 LNHDA, CDR2 SQIVND (reference sequence). This CDR3 has 14 amino acids. The CDR3 sequence: CASSIGTSGYEQYF. CDR3 DNA: TGTGCCAGTAGTATAGGGACTAGCGGGTACGAGCAGTACTTC.

CDR3 nucleotide sequence: TGTGCCATCAGTGAGGACACAGGGATTAACTATGGCTACACCTTC. Amino acid sequence: CAISEDTGINYGYTF. The J gene is TRBJ1-2, the V gene TRBV10-3, with D maybe TRBD1 (6 bases). The germline gives CDR1 ENHRY, CDR2 SYGVKD. The CDR3 extends over 15 amino acids. V was shortened by 2 bases and J by 1 base, with 11 bases between the two germline ends.

V is TRBV5-4 and J is TRBJ1-2; D may be TRBD1 (5 bases). The CDR3 runs to 15 residues. The V gene's germline CDR1 is SGHNT and CDR2 YYREEE (reference sequence). V was shortened by 5 bases and J by 2 bases, with 16 bases between the two germline ends. The chain's CDR3 is CASRLGGEWNYGYTF. The DNA for the CDR3 is TGTGCCAGCAGACTCGGGGGGGAGTGGAACTATGGCTACACCTTC.

This clone was seen only a few times. The rearrangement links TRBV28 to TRBJ1-1; 9 bases line up with TRBD1. V gave up 8 bases and J gave up 4 bases; unmatched junction bases: 17. This CDR3 comprises 17 residues. The germline CDR1 and CDR2 sequences are MDHEN and SYDVKM. The CDR3, as DNA: TGTGCCAGCTCGTTGAACCGGGACAGGGTGGAGAGCACTGAAGCTTTCTTT. This encodes CASSLNRDRVESTEAFF.

The chain uses TRBV4-1 and TRBJ2-7; possibly TRBD2 for D (6 bases). Germline values: CDR1 MGHRA, CDR2 YSYEKL. This CDR3 is 16 amino acids long. The V gene lost 5 bases and the J gene lost 2 bases, with 19 bases spanning the gap. This CDR3 reads CASSRNGTLGPYEQYV. CDR3 sequence (DNA): TGCGCCAGCAGCAGAAACGGGACTCTAGGCCCCTACGAGCAGTACGTC.

The chain employs TRBV7-8 and TRBJ2-7; TRBD2 agrees at 10 bases. The CDR3 spans 18 residues. With V trimmed by 1 base and J by 0 bases, 9 bases remained unmatched. Germline V gene lookup returns CDR1 SGHVS and CDR2 FQNEAQ. CDR3 region: CASSLVPASGGYSYEQYF. The CDR3 DNA is TGTGCCAGCAGCTTAGTTCCTGCTAGCGGGGGATACTCCTACGAGCAGTACTTC.

J is TRBJ2-3 and V is TRBV5-5, with a tentative D call TRBD1 (6 bases). The CDR3 has 12 residues. V was clipped by 0 bases and J by 10 bases, with 9 bases between them. Germline V gene sequence: CDR1 SGHKS, CDR2 YYEKEE (reference sequence). The CDR3 here is CASSLDRVAQYF. CDR3 bases: TGTGCCAGCAGCTTGGACAGGGTGGCGCAGTATTTT.

This clone is medium-sized. V gene TRBV5-6 combines with J gene TRBJ2-7; no clear D. Trimming removed 4 bases at V and 0 bases at J, with 5 bases between. Germline loops: CDR1 SGHDT, CDR2 YYEEEE. The CDR3 sequence is 12 residues long. The DNA of the CDR3 is TGTGCCAGCAGCGATAGCTCCTACGAGCAGTACTTC. Residues: CASSDSSYEQYF.

The sample holds one count of this clone. J is TRBJ2-3 and V is TRBV9; no firm D call. This CDR3 has 14 residues. With 0 bases removed from V and 2 bases from J, the gap between germline ends came to 7 bases. Germline V lookup: CDR1 SGDLS, CDR2 YYNGEE. As DNA, the CDR3 is TGTGCCAGCAGCGTAGCGCCCTACACAGATACGCAGTATTTT. Translating gives CASSVAPYTDTQYF.

J is TRBJ1-4 and V is TRBV7-9, with D maybe TRBD1 (5 bases). Germline CDR1 reads SEHNR; CDR2 reads FQNEAQ (reference sequence). CDR3 length equals 16 residues. V gave up 3 bases and J gave up 0 bases, with 11 bases separating them. CDR3 sequence reads: CASSLGRFATNEKLFF. The CDR3 DNA reads as TGTGCCAGCAGCTTGGGGCGGTTTGCAACTAATGAAAAACTGTTTTTT.

The rearrangement links TRBV27 to TRBJ1-1, with unresolved D. In germline, CDR1 is MNHEY, CDR2 SMNVEV (reference sequence). This CDR3 contains 13 residues. V gave up 8 bases and J gave up 1 base, with 11 bases separating them. DNA of the CDR3: TGTGCCAGCCATCGAGGGCCGAACACTGAAGCTTTCTTT. Its translation is CASHRGPNTEAFF.

This clone was counted between two and nine times. This chain joins TRBV7-9 and TRBJ2-5; tentatively, D is TRBD2 (5 bases). TRBJ2-7 explains the end of the DNA better; the J call may be wrong. CDR1 SEHNR and CDR2 FQNEAQ come from the germline V gene (reference sequence). The CDR3 sequence is 15 residues long. CDR3 sequence reads: CASSSGRVSSYEQYF. The CDR3 DNA follows: TGTGCCAGCAGCTCCGGGCGGGTGAGCTCCTACGAGCAGTACTTC.

This sequence joins TRBV5-8 and TRBJ2-1; 11 nucleotides line up with TRBD2. The CDR3 is 16 amino acids. J gave up 6 bases and V 3 bases, and 8 bases lay outside the gene matches. Germline CDR1 reads SGHTS; CDR2 reads YDEGEE. CDR3 nucleotides: TGTGCCAGCAGCTGGGGTAGCGGGGGGGTTCGCAATGAGCAGTTCTTC. Protein product: CASSWGSGGVRNEQFF.

This clone was picked up one time. The rearrangement joins TRBV7-6 to TRBJ2-1; 9 bases are a match to TRBD2. CDR1 is SGHVS, CDR2 FNYEAQ, per germline. Trimming took 1 base from V and 3 from J; bases not matched to a gene: 13. The CDR3 has 19 residues. The CDR3 DNA is TGTGCCAGCAGCTTAGTTTGGAGCGGGGGGCCCCAGGGCTACAATGAGCAGTTCTTC. Its translation: CASSLVWSGGPQGYNEQFF. Drawing the rest from reference TRBV7-6 and TRBJ2-1, the complete variable domain is GAGVSQSPRYKVTKRGQDVALRCDPISGHVSLYWYRQALGQGPEFLTYFNYEAQQDKSGLPNDRFSAERPEGSISTLTIQRTEQRDSAMYRCASSLVWSGGPQGYNEQFFGPGTRLTVL.

This clone came up a few times. CDR3 DNA sequence: TGTGCCATCGGCCGGGATTTGAATGAAAAACTGTTTTTT. This encodes CAIGRDLNEKLFF. The chain is built from TRBV10-3 and TRBJ1-4, with D hard to call. The CDR3 is made up of 13 amino acids. CDR1 and CDR2 from the germline V gene are ENHRY and SYGVKD. Trimming removed 8 bases from V and 5 bases from J, with 12 bases in between.

The CDR3 here is CASSPSGTENQPQHF. CDR3 coding DNA: TGTGCCAGTAGTCCTTCCGGGACAGAAAATCAGCCCCAGCATTTT. J is TRBJ1-5 and V is TRBV19; 7 nucleotides align to TRBD1. The CDR3 sequence is 15 residues long. Germline V gene data show CDR1 as LNHDA and CDR2 as SQIVND (reference sequence). V shed 5 bases and J 4 bases; nucleotides not matched to a gene: 8. The full variable domain, its missing parts supplied by reference TRBV19 and TRBJ1-5, is DGGITQSPKYLFRKEGQNVTLSCEQNLNHDAMYWYRQDPGQGLRLIYYSQIVNDFQKGDIAEGYSVSREKKESFPLTVTSAQKNPTAFYLCASSPSGTENQPQHFGDGTRLSIL.